Presented here are 16 T cell receptor beta chains from one specimen sequenced in a study of cytomegalovirus exposure and HLA in healthy donors (dated by TCRdb to the late 2010s). To prepare the library, the immunoSEQ multiplex PCR assay was applied. A mixture of 60 forward primers for TCR Vbeta segments and 13 reverse primers for TCR Jbeta segments was used in the multiplex PCR. TCRdb's version of the immuneACCESS table is confined to in-frame rearrangements and falls short of the full clone set. An unresolved V gene accounts for under half of the shortfall where checked; the remainder is of unknown origin. Within this sample are around 170,000 clones, with about 72% of them counted one time only. 1.5% of the sample goes to the ten largest clones. The sequencing input was PBMCs. All receptors come from a girl under 18 in good health and CMV-seronegative.

The chain employs TRBV7-9 and TRBJ2-5; 10 nucleotides align to TRBD1. The CDR3 contains 17 residues. Germline V lookup: CDR1 SEHNR, CDR2 FQNEAQ (reference sequence). J gave up 4 bases and V 5 bases, and 13 bases lay outside the gene matches. The CDR3 DNA reads TGTGCCAGCAGCCCTAACTTTCGGGGACAGGGGAGAGAGACCCAGTACTTC. Its protein product is CASSPNFRGQGRETQYF.

V usage is TRBV27 and J usage is TRBJ2-1, with D maybe TRBD2 (6 bases). Trimming cost V 7 bases and J 5 bases, with 12 bases left between them. The CDR3 length is 13 residues. The germline V gene encodes CDR1 MNHEY and CDR2 SMNVEV (reference sequence). The CDR3 coding sequence is TGTGCCAGCACCGAGGGACTCCACAATGAGCAGTTCTTC. Its protein is CASTEGLHNEQFF.

The rearrangement links TRBV27 to TRBJ1-1, with D possibly TRBD1 on 6 matching bases. V was pared by 3 bases and J by 1 base, with 12 bases between. The CDR3 extends over 15 amino acids. Germline CDR1 and CDR2: MNHEY and SMNVEV (reference sequence). In DNA, the CDR3 is TGTGCCAGCAGTTTTCGGGACACCGCGAACACTGAAGCTTTCTTT. It translates to CASSFRDTANTEAFF.

The chain links TRBV4-1 to TRBJ1-1, with D possibly being TRBD1 (6 bases). The CDR3 has 15 residues. Germline-derived CDR1 and CDR2 are MGHRA and YSYEKL. The V end lost 0 bases, the J end lost 1 base, and 9 bases lay between the germline ends. CDR3 coding DNA: TGCGCCAGCAGCCAAGAAATCAGGGGGAACACTGAAGCTTTCTTT. Translated, it gives CASSQEIRGNTEAFF.

The CDR3 reads CASSRRDGKNEQFF. DNA for the CDR3: TGTGCCAGCAGCCGGCGGGACGGAAAGAATGAGCAGTTCTTC. The chain is built from TRBV13 and TRBJ2-1; D might be TRBD2 (6 bases). Germline assignment: CDR1 PRHDT and CDR2 FYEKMQ (reference sequence). Deletions cut 5 bases from V and 7 bases from J, with 15 bases between. The CDR3 length is 14 residues.

The chain has TRBV11-2 and TRBJ2-7; no clear D. The V end lost 5 bases, the J end lost 5 bases, and 4 bases lay between the germline ends. The CDR3 has 10 amino acids. Germline assignment: CDR1 SGHAT and CDR2 FQNNGV. Here the CDR3 DNA reads TGTGCCAGCAGCCTCGACGAGCAGTACTTC. Residues: CASSLDEQYF.

There are a few counts of this clone. V is TRBV10-3 and J is TRBJ1-2; D gene unclear. The CDR3 runs to 12 residues. Germline CDR1 reads ENHRY; CDR2 reads SYGVKD. Deletions cut 8 bases from V and 4 bases from J, with 11 bases between. The CDR3 is CAIGDGSYGYTF. CDR3 DNA: TGTGCCATCGGAGACGGATCCTATGGCTACACCTTC.

The J gene is TRBJ1-4, the V gene TRBV6-5; the match to TRBD1 covers 8 bases. Germline V gene data show CDR1 as MNHEY and CDR2 as SVGAGI. The CDR3 spans 15 residues. V dropped 0 bases and J dropped 7; count of bases not matched to a gene: 4. CDR3 in amino acids: CASSYSTGGVEKLFF. The CDR3 DNA sequence: TGTGCCAGCAGTTACTCCACAGGGGGGGTTGAAAAACTGTTTTTT.

This clone was picked up a small number of times. The chain joins TRBV4-1 to TRBJ2-7; 8 bases agree with TRBD2. The trim removed 4 bases at V and 3 bases at J, leaving 5 bases unmatched. The CDR3 loop spans 14 amino acids. The germline CDR1 and CDR2 sequences are MGHRA and YSYEKL. The CDR3 here is CASSPDGGDYEQYF. DNA for the CDR3: TGCGCCAGCAGCCCGGACGGGGGGGACTACGAGCAGTACTTC.

This clone was seen more than once but under ten times. This chain connects TRBV25-1 to TRBJ2-1; D is unclear. The CDR3 has 13 amino acids. Trimming shortened V by 3 bases and J by 3 bases, and 6 bases separated the two germline ends. Germline assignment: CDR1 MGHDK and CDR2 SYGVNS. CDR3 sequence: CASSDPNYNEQFF. The CDR3 DNA reads as TGTGCCAGCAGTGACCCCAACTACAATGAGCAGTTCTTC.

This clone was seen more than once but under ten times. The CDR3 DNA reads as TGCAGCGTCTGGGGACTGATGAACACTGAAGCTTTCTTT. This sequence encodes CSVWGLMNTEAFF. The V call is TRBV29-1, the J call TRBJ1-1, with D tentatively TRBD1 (5 bases). The CDR3 has 13 residues. Germline V gene lookup returns CDR1 SQVTM and CDR2 ANQGSEA. Trimming cost V 6 bases and J 0 bases, with 11 bases left between them.

The rearrangement uses TRBV6-1 and TRBJ1-5; maybe TRBD1 (5 bases). The germline V gene has CDR1 MNHNS and CDR2 SASEGT. Between the trimmed V and J ends, which lost 4 bases and 4 bases, there was a span of 11 bases. This CDR3 is built from 14 residues. CDR3 loop: CASSAGLQNQPQHF. CDR3 bases: TGTGCCAGCAGTGCGGGACTCCAAAATCAGCCCCAGCATTTT.

This CDR3 reads CASSDPQQPQHF. In DNA form, the CDR3 reads TGTGCCAGCAGTGATCCACAACAGCCCCAGCATTTT. This chain joins TRBV2 and TRBJ1-5, with D uncertain. The CDR3 is 12 residues long. Deletions cut 3 bases from V and 7 bases from J, with 7 bases between. From germline, CDR1 is SNHLY and CDR2 FYNNEI.

This chain joins TRBV29-1 and TRBJ2-1, with 10 bases identical to TRBD1. The CDR3 runs to 15 residues. CDR1 is SQVTM and CDR2 is ANQGSEA in the germline V gene. V shed 6 bases and J 3 bases; nucleotides not matched to a gene: 8. For the CDR3, the DNA is TGCAGCGTCTCCGGGACAGGGGATATCTACAATGAGCAGTTCTTC. As protein: CSVSGTGDIYNEQFF.

The chain couples TRBV18 to TRBJ1-1; D call uncertain. This CDR3 has 15 residues. Trimming removed 2 bases from V and 3 bases from J, with 13 bases in between. Germline V CDR1 and CDR2: KGHSH, LQKENI. This chain's CDR3 is CASSPTSVVHTEAFF. As DNA, the CDR3 is TGTGCCAGCTCACCAACGTCAGTGGTACACACTGAAGCTTTCTTT.

This chain uses TRBV5-4 with TRBJ1-1, with 8 bases fitting TRBD1. CDR1 is SGHNT and CDR2 is YYREEE in the germline V gene (reference sequence). Unmatched junction bases numbered 2, after V lost 0 bases and J lost 4 bases. CDR3 length equals 14 residues. The chain's CDR3 is CASSLAGGFTEAFF. In nucleotides, the CDR3 is TGTGCCAGCAGCTTGGCAGGGGGCTTCACTGAAGCTTTCTTT. The full variable domain, in which reference TRBV5-4 and TRBJ1-1 provide the parts outside the CDR3, is ETGVTQSPTHLIKTRGQQVTLRCSSQSGHNTVSWYQQALGQGPQFIFQYYREEENGRGNFPPRFSGLQFPNYSSELNVNALELDDSALYLCASSLAGGFTEAFFGQGTRLTVV.